This T cell receptor (beta chain) was sequenced during a study of cytomegalovirus exposure and HLA in healthy donors. Concerning this clone itself: What it binds is unknown.

PCR employed 60 Vbeta and 13 Jbeta primers. TCRdb's table, derived via immunoSEQ multiplex PCR, lists solely in-frame clones and lacks some. The sample has 130,000 or so clones, around nine tenths seen once. This CDR3 region has 13 residues. Trimming at V came to 6 bases and at J to 3 bases, leaving 4 bases not matched to a gene. Germline CDR1 reads LNHDA; CDR2 reads SQIVND (reference sequence). Findings and caveats of the study: In vitro data verified three CMV-associated chains as specific for CMV antigens. Equally common other TCR beta chains were less clonally expanded than HLA-associated ones, a later analysis found. There were several of the most significant clusters that appeared linked to common viral pathogens in a later analysis.

The sequence came from a woman in her twenties or thirties in good health and CMV-seronegative. The V gene is TRBV19, the J gene TRBJ1-2; 7 bases are shared with TRBD1. The specimen was PBMCs. CDR3 in amino acids: CASRDRVDYGYTF. In DNA, the CDR3 is TGTGCCAGTAGAGACAGGGTGGACTATGGCTACACCTTC.